The clone carrying this TCR beta chain has just a few counts. TCRdb ran MiXCR on the 5' RACE reads and lists one entry per CDR3 protein. Here the sample spans 250,000 to 350,000 distinct CDR3 sequences, 15% to 20% being singletons. This record comes from a study of T-cell memory formation after mild COVID-19. The CDR3 is 15 residues long. Germline V gene sequence: CDR1 SGHVS, CDR2 FQNEAQ. V gave up 2 bases and J gave up 0 bases, with 9 bases separating them. The TCR sequence derives from a man younger than 30 who had mild COVID-19 (a few samples of this study predate the infection). Cell type and time point are not known. Material: PBMCs or a T cell subset sorted from them (not recorded which). V is TRBV7-8 and J is TRBJ2-3; maybe TRBD1 (5 bases). This CDR3 reads CASSLQGASTDTQYF. The CDR3 region has the DNA TGTGCCAGCAGCTTACAGGGCGCTAGCACAGATACGCAGTATTTT.